This TCR beta chain originates from a study of cytomegalovirus exposure and HLA in healthy donors. At the level of the study: In an early release, HLA-typed donors contributed some 82 million unique TCR sequences.

This clone has only a few counts. What it binds is unknown. Study-level findings and limits: With later analysis, a missense DCLRE1C variant became linked to TCR beta V- and J-gene trimming. An Asian-associated ancestry cluster reportedly showed fewer N-insertions than the approximately 600-donor mean in a later analysis.

Primers for the PCR totalled 60 Vbeta and 13 Jbeta. As originally analysed: A follow-up analysis tallied tens of millions of unique TCR beta chains, roughly 10 million shared. The table came from immunoSEQ multiplex PCR; TCRdb's copy has only in-frame clones and leaves some out. D and trimming were read from the DNA, whereas the V and J calls and clone size are those reported in that table. The table has 130,000 to 150,000 clones, more than 60% seen once; the top ten hold 10% to 15%. This clonotype was obtained from a man aged 40-49 years in good health and CMV-seropositive. The sample comprised PBMCs.

CDR3 protein: CASSYGSSHPSYNSPLHF. CDR3 nucleotides: TGTGCCAGCAGCTACGGGTCTTCTCACCCCTCCTATAATTCACCCCTCCACTTT. This rearrangement joins TRBV7-9 to TRBJ1-6; D remains ambiguous. Trimming cost V 4 bases and J 0 bases, with 16 bases left between them. Per the germline V gene, CDR1 is SEHNR and CDR2 is FQNEAQ (reference sequence). The CDR3 covers 18 residues.